The T cell receptor beta chain under discussion was sequenced for a study of identical twins. Remarks on this clonotype: The antigen is undetermined.

V shed 0 bases and J 0 bases; nucleotides not matched to a gene: 5. Per germline, CDR1 SGHRS and CDR2 YFSETQ. The CDR3 runs 17 residues. One entry per CDR3 protein, called by TCRdb with MiXCR from the 5' RACE reads. The sample yields 420,000 or so distinct CDR3 sequences, approximately 17% seen once. Study results and limitations: Models predicted too little out-of-frame TCR alpha sharing in monozygotic twins. Conclusions were drawn cross-sectionally by statistical analysis, without following the same donors. Carriage of fewer insertions was seen in abundant cord blood beta clonotypes, whereas memory repertoires showed none.

The chain is built from TRBV5-1 and TRBJ2-3; 9 bases agree with TRBD2. The material sequenced was naive T cells sorted from blood. The receptor comes from a man aged 50-60 years in good health. CDR3 coding DNA: TGCGCCAGCAGCTTGGGACTAGCGGCATCTAGCACAGATACGCAGTATTTT. Translated, it gives CASSLGLAASSTDTQYF.